These T cell receptor beta chains were read from a single sample in a study of T-cell memory formation after mild COVID-19. In TCRdb, the 5' RACE reads were re-called with MiXCR into one record per CDR3 protein. The repertoire holds 100,000 to 120,000 distinct CDR3 sequences, 18% seen once, with approximately 5.1% in the top ten. Sequenced sample: PBMCs or a T cell subset sorted from them (not recorded which). The receptors stem from a man aged 18 to 29 who had mild COVID-19 (a few samples of this study predate the infection). Cell type and time point are not known. Both conserved end residues are part of each CDR3. Fields, in order: clone size, V gene, D gene, J gene, CDR3 DNA, CDR3 protein. The D gene is left open where the match is weak. The size field is filled for only some rows; it gives once, few, many or a size class.

size: few; V: TRBV4-3; D: TRBD1; J: TRBJ2-3; DNA: TGCGCCAGCAGCCTTGACAGGGGAGGAGATACGCAGTATTTT; CDR3: CASSLDRGGDTQYF
size: few; V: TRBV5-1; D: TRBD2; J: TRBJ2-3; DNA: TGCGCCAGCAGCCGCCCGACTAGCTCAGATACGCAGTATTTT; CDR3: CASSRPTSSDTQYF
size: .; V: TRBV14; D: .; J: TRBJ1-1; DNA: TGTGCCAGCAGCTGGTCGAGTCCGGACACTGAAGCTTTCTTT; CDR3: CASSWSSPDTEAFF
size: .; V: TRBV4-1; D: .; J: TRBJ1-6; DNA: TGCGCCAGCAGCCAAGATCATGGTGCGGCAGAGGGCCCCAGACCCCTCCACTTT; CDR3: CASSQDHGAAEGPRPLHF
size: few; V: TRBV5-6; D: .; J: TRBJ2-5; DNA: TGTGCCAGCAGCTTATACAGCCCTCGAGAGACCCAGTACTTC; CDR3: CASSLYSPRETQYF
size: few; V: TRBV29-1; D: TRBD1; J: TRBJ1-1; DNA: TGCAGCGTTGATCCCGACAGGGGGGGCTTTGGTGAAGCTTTCTTT; CDR3: CSVDPDRGGFGEAFF
size: .; V: TRBV24-1; D: TRBD2; J: TRBJ2-1; DNA: TGTGCCACCAGTGGGTGGGGTAGCGGGGGTTACAATGAGCAGTTCTTC; CDR3: CATSGWGSGGYNEQFF
size: .; V: TRBV19; D: .; J: TRBJ1-5; DNA: TGTGCCAGTAGGGACAACAGACACAATCAGCCCCAGCATTTT; CDR3: CASRDNRHNQPQHF
size: .; V: TRBV9; D: .; J: TRBJ1-4; DNA: TGTGCCAGCAGCGTAGCCACAGGGCGAGAGAATGAAAAACTGTTTTTT; CDR3: CASSVATGRENEKLFF
size: .; V: TRBV29-1; D: .; J: TRBJ1-1; DNA: TGCAGCGTTGCCCAGGGCTTCACTGAAGCTTTCTTT; CDR3: CSVAQGFTEAFF
size: few; V: TRBV7-9; D: .; J: TRBJ2-2; DNA: TGTGCCAGCAGCAGGGACGGATCGAACACCGGGGAGCTGTTTTTT; CDR3: CASSRDGSNTGELFF
size: few; V: TRBV7-2; D: TRBD1; J: TRBJ1-6; DNA: TGTGCCAGCAGCTTAGCCGGGACAGGGAATTCACCCCTCCACTTT; CDR3: CASSLAGTGNSPLHF
size: .; V: TRBV7-3; D: TRBD2; J: TRBJ2-1; DNA: TGTGCCAGCAGCTTAGCGGGGGGCGGCTATGAGCAGTTCTTC; CDR3: CASSLAGGGYEQFF
size: .; V: TRBV28; D: .; J: TRBJ2-4; DNA: TGTGCCAGCAGTTTGAGAGTTGGTCGGGGGCCGAAAAACATTCAGTACTTC; CDR3: CASSLRVGRGPKNIQYF